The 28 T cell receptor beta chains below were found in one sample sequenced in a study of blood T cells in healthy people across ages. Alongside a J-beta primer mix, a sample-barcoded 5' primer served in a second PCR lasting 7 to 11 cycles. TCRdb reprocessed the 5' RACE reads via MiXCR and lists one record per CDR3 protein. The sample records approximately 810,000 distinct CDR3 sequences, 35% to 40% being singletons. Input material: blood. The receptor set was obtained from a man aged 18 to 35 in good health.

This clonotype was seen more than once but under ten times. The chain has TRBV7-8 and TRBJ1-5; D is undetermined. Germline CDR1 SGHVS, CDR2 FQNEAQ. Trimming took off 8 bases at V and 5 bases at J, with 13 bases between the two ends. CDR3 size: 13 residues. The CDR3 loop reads CASQKEEDQPQHF. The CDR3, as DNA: TGTGCCAGCCAGAAGGAGGAAGATCAGCCCCAGCATTTT.

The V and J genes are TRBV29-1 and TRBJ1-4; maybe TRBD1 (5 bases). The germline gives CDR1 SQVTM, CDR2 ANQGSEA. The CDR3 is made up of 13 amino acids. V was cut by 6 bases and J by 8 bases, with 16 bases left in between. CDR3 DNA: TGCAGCGTCGGGACTGGACTAAGGGAAAAACTGTTTTTT. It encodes CSVGTGLREKLFF.

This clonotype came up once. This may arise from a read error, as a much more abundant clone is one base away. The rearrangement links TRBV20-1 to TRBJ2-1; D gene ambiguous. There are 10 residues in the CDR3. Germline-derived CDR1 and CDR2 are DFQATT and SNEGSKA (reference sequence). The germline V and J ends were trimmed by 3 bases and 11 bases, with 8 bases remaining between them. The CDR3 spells CSARADKQFF. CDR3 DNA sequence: TGCAGTGCTAGGGCGGATAAGCAGTTCTTC.

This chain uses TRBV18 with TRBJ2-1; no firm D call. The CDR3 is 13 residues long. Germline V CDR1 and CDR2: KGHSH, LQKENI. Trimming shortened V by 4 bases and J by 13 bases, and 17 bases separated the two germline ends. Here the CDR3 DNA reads TGTGCCAGCTCACGAGAAGTGCAAGAGACCCAGTTCTTC. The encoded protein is CASSREVQETQFF.

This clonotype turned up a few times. The CDR3 region is CASSYSTGTSGSDEQFF. The DNA for the CDR3 is TGTGCCAGCAGTTACTCTACCGGGACTAGCGGGTCGGATGAGCAGTTCTTC. The chain has TRBV6-2 or TRBV6-3 and TRBJ2-1, with 12 nucleotides matching TRBD2. J lost 8 bases, V lost 0 bases, and 8 bases had no gene match. The CDR3 runs 17 residues. Per the germline V gene, CDR1 is MNHEY and CDR2 is SVGEGT.

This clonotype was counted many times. The CDR3, as DNA: TGTGCCAGCAGTCCTCCGGGACAGGGGCTTCGTGATGAGCAGTTCTTC. Encoded protein: CASSPPGQGLRDEQFF. The chain employs TRBV6-6 and TRBJ2-1; 10 nucleotides agree with TRBD1. CDR3 length equals 16 residues. V gave up 5 bases and J gave up 8 bases; unmatched junction bases: 12. Germline values: CDR1 MNHNY, CDR2 SVGAGI (reference sequence).

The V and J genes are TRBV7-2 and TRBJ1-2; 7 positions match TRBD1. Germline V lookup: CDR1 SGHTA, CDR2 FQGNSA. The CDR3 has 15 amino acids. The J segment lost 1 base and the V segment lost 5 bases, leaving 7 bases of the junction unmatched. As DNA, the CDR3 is TGTGCCAGCAGCACTAATTACAGGGGTAACTATGGCTACACCTTC. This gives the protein CASSTNYRGNYGYTF.

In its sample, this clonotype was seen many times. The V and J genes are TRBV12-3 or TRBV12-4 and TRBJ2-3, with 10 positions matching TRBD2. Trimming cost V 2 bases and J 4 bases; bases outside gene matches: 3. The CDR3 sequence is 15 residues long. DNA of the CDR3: TGTGCCAGCAGTTTACGTAGCGGGGGGTCAGATACGCAGTATTTT. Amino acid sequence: CASSLRSGGSDTQYF.

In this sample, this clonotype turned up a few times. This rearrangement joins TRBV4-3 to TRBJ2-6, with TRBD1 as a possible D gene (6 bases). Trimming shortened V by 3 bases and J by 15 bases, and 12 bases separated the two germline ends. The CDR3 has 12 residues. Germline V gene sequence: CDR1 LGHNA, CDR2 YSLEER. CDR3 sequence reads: CASSQLRGNLTF. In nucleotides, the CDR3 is TGCGCCAGCAGCCAGCTCAGGGGAAACCTGACTTTC.

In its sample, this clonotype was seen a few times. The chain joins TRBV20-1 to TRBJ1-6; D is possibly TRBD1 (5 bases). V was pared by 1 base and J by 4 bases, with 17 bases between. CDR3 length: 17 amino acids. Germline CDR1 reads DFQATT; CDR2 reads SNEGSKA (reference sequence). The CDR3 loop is CSARGGDLSGYNSPLHF. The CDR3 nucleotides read TGCAGTGCTAGAGGCGGGGACCTTTCGGGGTATAATTCACCCCTCCACTTT.

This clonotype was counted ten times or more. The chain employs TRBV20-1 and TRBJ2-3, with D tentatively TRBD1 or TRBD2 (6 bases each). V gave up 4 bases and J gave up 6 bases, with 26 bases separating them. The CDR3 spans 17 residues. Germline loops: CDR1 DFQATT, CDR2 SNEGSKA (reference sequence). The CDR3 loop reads CSAIQSGIGGLTDTQYF. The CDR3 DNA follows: TGCAGTGCTATCCAATCGGGTATAGGGGGGCTGACGGATACGCAGTATTTT.

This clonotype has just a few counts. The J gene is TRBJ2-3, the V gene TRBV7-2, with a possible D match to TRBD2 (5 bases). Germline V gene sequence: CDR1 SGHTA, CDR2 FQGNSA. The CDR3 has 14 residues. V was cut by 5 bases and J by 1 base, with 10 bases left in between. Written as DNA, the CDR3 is TGTGCCAGCAGCGTTCGGCGGGGCACAGATACGCAGTATTTT. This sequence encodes CASSVRRGTDTQYF. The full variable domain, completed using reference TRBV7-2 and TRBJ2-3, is GAGVSQSPSNKVTEKGKDVELRCDPISGHTALYWYRQSLGQGLEFLIYFQGNSAPDKSGLPSDRFSAERTGGSVSTLTIQRTQQEDSAVYLCASSVRRGTDTQYFGPGTRLTVL.

CDR3 residues: CAISEPQGGETQYF. The CDR3 nucleotides are TGTGCCATCAGTGAACCTCAGGGTGGAGAGACCCAGTACTTC. The rearrangement links TRBV10-3 to TRBJ2-5; tentative D call: TRBD1 (5 bases). From germline, CDR1 is ENHRY and CDR2 SYGVKD. Trimming removed 3 bases from V and 4 bases from J, with 12 bases in between. This CDR3 contains 14 residues.

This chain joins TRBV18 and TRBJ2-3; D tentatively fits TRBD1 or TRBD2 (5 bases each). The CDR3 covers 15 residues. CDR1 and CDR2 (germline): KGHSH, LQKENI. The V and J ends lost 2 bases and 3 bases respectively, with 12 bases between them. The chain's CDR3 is CASSPGTAQTDTQYF. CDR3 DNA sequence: TGTGCCAGCTCACCAGGGACGGCCCAGACAGATACGCAGTATTTT.

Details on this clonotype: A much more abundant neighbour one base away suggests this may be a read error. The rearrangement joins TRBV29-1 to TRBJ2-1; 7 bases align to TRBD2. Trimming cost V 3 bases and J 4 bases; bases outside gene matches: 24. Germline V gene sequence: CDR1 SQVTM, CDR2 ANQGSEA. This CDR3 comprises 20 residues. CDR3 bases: TGCAGCGTTGAGCCCCCTGGGGCTAGGCAAGGACGGGGGGTTTACAATGAGCAGTTCTTC. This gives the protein CSVEPPGARQGRGVYNEQFF.

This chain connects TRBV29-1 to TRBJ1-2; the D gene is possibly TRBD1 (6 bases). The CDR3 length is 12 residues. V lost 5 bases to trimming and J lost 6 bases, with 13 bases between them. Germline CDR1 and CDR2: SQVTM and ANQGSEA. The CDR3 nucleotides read TGCAGCGTTCCAGACAGGCGGGATGGCTACACCTTC. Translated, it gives CSVPDRRDGYTF.

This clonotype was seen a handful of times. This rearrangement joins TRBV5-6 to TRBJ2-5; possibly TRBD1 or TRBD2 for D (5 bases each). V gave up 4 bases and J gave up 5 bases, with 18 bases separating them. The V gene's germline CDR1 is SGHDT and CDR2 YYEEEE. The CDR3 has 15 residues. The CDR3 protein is CASSRGRPSTETQYF. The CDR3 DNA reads TGTGCCAGCAGCCGGGGACGCCCCTCCACGGAGACCCAGTACTTC.

The CDR3 DNA follows: TGTGCCAGCAGTCCACGGAGTGAGCAGTTCTTC. Translating gives CASSPRSEQFF. The V gene is TRBV12-3 or TRBV12-4, the J gene TRBJ2-1; no clear D gene. The CDR3 length is 11 residues. V was clipped by 5 bases and J by 9 bases, with 8 bases between them.

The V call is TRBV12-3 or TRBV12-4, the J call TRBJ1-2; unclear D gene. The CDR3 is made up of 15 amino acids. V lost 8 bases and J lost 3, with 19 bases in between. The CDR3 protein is CASLQGDETYYGYTF. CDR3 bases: TGTGCCAGCCTCCAAGGTGACGAGACCTACTATGGCTACACCTTC.

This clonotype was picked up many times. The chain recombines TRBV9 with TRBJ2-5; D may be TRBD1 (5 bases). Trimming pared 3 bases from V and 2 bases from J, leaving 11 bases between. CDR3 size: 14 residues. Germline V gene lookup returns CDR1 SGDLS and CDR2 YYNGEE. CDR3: CASSARQSQETQYF. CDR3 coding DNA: TGTGCCAGCAGCGCTCGACAGTCACAAGAGACCCAGTACTTC.

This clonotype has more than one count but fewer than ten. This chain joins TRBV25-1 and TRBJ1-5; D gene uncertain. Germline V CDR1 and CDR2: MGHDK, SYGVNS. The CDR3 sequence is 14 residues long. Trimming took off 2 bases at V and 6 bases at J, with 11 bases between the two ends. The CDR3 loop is CASSEGGLGQPQHF. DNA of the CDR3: TGTGCCAGCAGTGAAGGAGGGTTAGGTCAGCCCCAGCATTTT.

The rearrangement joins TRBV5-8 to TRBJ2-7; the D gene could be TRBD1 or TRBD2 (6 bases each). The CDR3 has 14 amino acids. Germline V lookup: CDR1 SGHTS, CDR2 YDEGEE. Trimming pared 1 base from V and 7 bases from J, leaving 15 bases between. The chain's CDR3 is CASSLHSGEEEQYF. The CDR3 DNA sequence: TGTGCCAGCAGCTTGCACTCAGGGGAGGAAGAGCAGTACTTC.

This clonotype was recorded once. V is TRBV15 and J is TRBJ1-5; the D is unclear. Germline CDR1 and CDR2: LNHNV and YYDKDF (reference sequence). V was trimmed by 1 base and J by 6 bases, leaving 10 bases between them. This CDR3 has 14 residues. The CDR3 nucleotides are TGTGCCACCAGCAGAGTCCCATGGGGTCAGCCCCAGCATTTT. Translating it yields CATSRVPWGQPQHF.

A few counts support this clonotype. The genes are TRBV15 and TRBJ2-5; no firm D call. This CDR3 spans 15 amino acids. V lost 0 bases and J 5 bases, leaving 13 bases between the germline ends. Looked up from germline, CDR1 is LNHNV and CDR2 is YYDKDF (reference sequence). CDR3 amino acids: CATSRDPAILETQYF. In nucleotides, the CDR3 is TGTGCCACCAGCAGAGACCCCGCCATTTTGGAGACCCAGTACTTC. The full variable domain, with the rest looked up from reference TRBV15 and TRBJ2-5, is DAMVIQNPRYQVTQFGKPVTLSCSQTLNHNVMYWYQQKSSQAPKLLFHYYDKDFNNEADTPDNFQSRRPNTSFCFLDIRSPGLGDTAMYLCATSRDPAILETQYFGPGTRLLVL.

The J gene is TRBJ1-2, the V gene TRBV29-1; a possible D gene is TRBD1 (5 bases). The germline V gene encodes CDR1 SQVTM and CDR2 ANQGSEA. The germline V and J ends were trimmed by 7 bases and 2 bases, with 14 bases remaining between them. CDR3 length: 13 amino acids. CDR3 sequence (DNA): TGCAGCGGGCGGGGAACAGGAAACTATGGCTACACCTTC. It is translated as CSGRGTGNYGYTF.

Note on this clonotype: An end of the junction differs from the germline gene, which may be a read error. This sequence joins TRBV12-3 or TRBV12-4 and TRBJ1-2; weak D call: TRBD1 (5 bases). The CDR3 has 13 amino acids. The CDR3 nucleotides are TGCGCCAGCAGTCCCCCAGGGACGCGGGGCTACACCTTC. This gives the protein CASSPPGTRGYTF.

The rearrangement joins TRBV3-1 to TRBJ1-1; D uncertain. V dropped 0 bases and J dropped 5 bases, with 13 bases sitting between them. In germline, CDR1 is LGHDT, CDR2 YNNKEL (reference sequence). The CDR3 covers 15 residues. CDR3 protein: CASSQEALAVTEAFF. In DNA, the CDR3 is TGTGCCAGCAGCCAAGAAGCGCTAGCGGTAACTGAAGCTTTCTTT.

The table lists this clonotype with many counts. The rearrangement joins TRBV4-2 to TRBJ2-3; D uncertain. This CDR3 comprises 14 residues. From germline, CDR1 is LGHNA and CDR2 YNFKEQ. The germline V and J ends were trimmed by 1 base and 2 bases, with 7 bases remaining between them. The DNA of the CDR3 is TGTGCCAGCAGCCAAGGAGCCGACACAGATACGCAGTATTTT. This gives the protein CASSQGADTDTQYF.